The T cell receptor (beta chain) under discussion was sequenced for a study of vaccination and CD4 T cells after COVID-19. Study in general: The stimulating agents, overlapping spike peptides, came from SARS-CoV-2, HCoV-NL63, HCoV-OC43 and HCoV-229E. The control cultures got either a CEFX pool, an HIV-1 Nef pool, or no peptide at all.

Described treatment: approximately 10-day PBMC culture with coronavirus spike peptide pools or control peptides (ViraFEST assay). It was before the COVID-19 pandemic (2011-2018) that the unexposed donor's CD4+ T cells were collected. ViraFEST used peptide pools to expand antigen-specific T cells and subsequently sequenced their TCRs. Where cell yield allowed, unexposed-donor CD4+ T cells were probed with SARS-CoV-2 S/N and four cold-coronavirus spikes. A note on this clonotype: Its specificity is not known.

Sequence data for DNA of cultured CD4+ T cells were generated by the Oncomine TCR Beta short-read assay. Genomic DNA was taken out of cultured CD4+ T cells by extraction. TCRdb independently ran MiXCR on the PCR reads; one entry per CDR3 protein. Of 12,000 or so distinct CDR3 sequences in the sample, under 45% were seen once. The receptor comes from a human donor in good health. Sequenced material: CD4+ T cells from blood, cultured in vitro.

The CDR3 nucleotides are TGTGCCTGGACCGATACCGGGACTAGGGGTTACACAGATACGCAGTATTTT. It specifies CAWTDTGTRGYTDTQYF. V and J are TRBV30 and TRBJ2-3, with 8 bases matching TRBD2. V lost 4 bases and J lost 2; bases outside the gene matches: 14. CDR1 and CDR2 from the germline V gene are GTSNPN and SVGIG (reference sequence). This CDR3 is 17 amino acids long.